The next 14 T cell receptor beta chains were all read from a single sample in a study of patients and donors after allogeneic stem cell transplantation. TCRdb called the RT-PCR reads again in MiXCR, with one record for every CDR3 protein. The sample holds around 200,000 distinct CDR3 sequences, over 30% seen once. The sequencing input was blood, either unsorted or a sorted T cell fraction (not recorded which). Receptors originate from a human donor who was either an allogeneic HSCT recipient or a stem cell or donor lymphocyte infusion donor (not recorded which). It is not recorded whose cells these are; they may come from a transplant donor.

This clonotype was counted between two and nine times. The V and J genes are TRBV12-3 or TRBV12-4 and TRBJ1-1; D is possibly TRBD1 (5 bases). Trimming stripped 6 bases from V and 8 bases from J, with 13 bases between. The CDR3 is 12 residues long. CDR3 sequence reads: CASRHDGTEAFF. The CDR3 DNA sequence: TGTGCCAGCAGACACGACGGGACCGAAGCTTTCTTT.

The CDR3 region is CAIRRGSTYEQYF. The CDR3 DNA is TGTGCCATCAGGAGGGGGAGTACCTACGAGCAGTACTTC. The chain has TRBV10-3 and TRBJ2-7; D might be TRBD1 (6 bases). Germline-derived CDR1 and CDR2 are ENHRY and SYGVKD. The CDR3 extends over 13 amino acids. Trimming left V 6 bases short and J 2 bases short, with 11 bases between.

V is TRBV7-8 and J is TRBJ1-1, with 9 bases aligning to TRBD1. CDR3 length: 14 residues. In germline, CDR1 is SGHVS, CDR2 FQNEAQ. J was trimmed by 3 bases and V by 5 bases; bases with no gene match: 4. The CDR3 sequence is CASSRGQGYTEAFF. The CDR3 DNA reads as TGTGCCAGCAGCCGGGGACAGGGCTACACTGAAGCTTTCTTT.

The chain recombines TRBV12-3 or TRBV12-4 with TRBJ1-6; 8 bases fit TRBD1. V lost 3 bases and J lost 3; bases outside the gene matches: 1. There are 15 residues in the CDR3. The CDR3 DNA reads TGTGCCAGCAGTTTCGGACAGGGCTATAATTCACCCCTCCACTTT. Its translation is CASSFGQGYNSPLHF.

This chain uses TRBV5-1 with TRBJ2-7, with a weak D call TRBD1 (8 bases). CDR1 and CDR2 (germline): SGHRS, YFSETQ. V was pared by 3 bases and J by 5 bases, with 18 bases between. The CDR3 loop spans 15 amino acids. This CDR3 reads CASSSVGGTGDEQYF. CDR3 DNA: TGCGCCAGCAGCTCGGTCGGGGGGACAGGCGACGAGCAGTACTTC.

In its sample, this clonotype was seen a few times. The chain couples TRBV12-3 or TRBV12-4 to TRBJ2-7; tentatively, D is TRBD1 (5 bases). V shed 4 bases and J shed 1 base, with 11 bases lying between them. The CDR3 has 14 amino acids. The CDR3 DNA reads TGTGCCAGCAGTTCGACCTACAGGTCCTACGAGCAGTACTTC. Translation gives CASSSTYRSYEQYF.

The chain recombines TRBV29-1 with TRBJ2-3; maybe TRBD1 (5 bases). From germline, CDR1 is SQVTM and CDR2 ANQGSEA. CDR3 length: 14 amino acids. The V end lost 6 bases, the J end lost 8 bases, and 21 bases lay between the germline ends. The CDR3 sequence is CSVGLRDGWSTQYF. In DNA, the CDR3 is TGCAGCGTCGGCCTCAGGGATGGGTGGTCTACGCAGTATTTT.

The rearrangement joins TRBV7-2 to TRBJ1-5; TRBD1 aligns across 8 bases. CDR3 length equals 18 residues. J was trimmed by 4 bases and V by 3 bases; bases with no gene match: 14. Germline V gives CDR1 SGHTA, CDR2 FQGNSA. The CDR3 reads CASSFGPLRTGLNQPQHF. The CDR3 nucleotides are TGTGCCAGCAGCTTCGGTCCTCTTAGGACAGGGTTAAATCAGCCCCAGCATTTT.

The chain recombines TRBV12-3 or TRBV12-4 with TRBJ1-2; maybe TRBD1 (6 bases). The CDR3 covers 14 residues. The V end lost 3 bases, the J end lost 7 bases, and 15 bases lay between the germline ends. The CDR3 here is CASSFLAGEGGYTF. The CDR3 nucleotides are TGTGCCAGCAGTTTCTTGGCAGGGGAAGGTGGCTACACCTTC.

V gene TRBV6-4 combines with J gene TRBJ2-2; no definite D call. CDR3 length: 14 residues. Germline CDR1 is MRHNA and CDR2 is SNTAGT. V was cut by 4 bases and J by 2 bases, with 8 bases left in between. The CDR3, as DNA: TGTGCCAGCAGTGCCGGCGGTAACACCGGGGAGCTGTTTTTT. This sequence encodes CASSAGGNTGELFF.

This clonotype was recorded a few times. V gene TRBV20-1 combines with J gene TRBJ1-1; 7 nucleotides line up with TRBD1. The CDR3 consists of 15 residues. Germline V gene lookup returns CDR1 DFQATT and CDR2 SNEGSKA (reference sequence). V dropped 5 bases and J dropped 4; count of bases not matched to a gene: 13. The CDR3 spells CSAYHRGREGTEAFF. DNA for the CDR3: TGCAGTGCTTACCACAGGGGACGGGAGGGCACTGAAGCTTTCTTT.

This chain uses TRBV5-5 with TRBJ2-7; D unresolved. The length of the CDR3 is 15 residues. Trimming left V 3 bases short and J 2 bases short, with 15 bases between. The germline V gene has CDR1 SGHKS and CDR2 YYEKEE (reference sequence). The CDR3 DNA follows: TGTGCCAGCAGCTCCTCTCACACGTACCCCTACGAGCAGTACTTC. It encodes CASSSSHTYPYEQYF.

There are a few counts of this clonotype. This chain joins TRBV9 and TRBJ1-2; D is possibly TRBD1 (5 bases). The CDR3 consists of 17 residues. Germline CDR1 and CDR2: SGDLS and YYNGEE. Deletions cut 3 bases from V and 2 bases from J, with 20 bases between. This chain's CDR3 is CASSGNRDRPFNYGYTF. Here the CDR3 DNA reads TGTGCCAGCAGCGGCAACCGGGACCGACCTTTCAACTATGGCTACACCTTC.

The rearrangement links TRBV11-2 to TRBJ1-4; D gene unclear. The CDR3 has 14 residues. Per germline, CDR1 SGHAT and CDR2 FQNNGV. V was cut by 6 bases and J by 6 bases, with 14 bases left in between. CDR3 region: CASSHDNLYEKLFF. CDR3 sequence (DNA): TGTGCCAGCAGTCACGACAATCTCTATGAAAAACTGTTTTTT.